This T cell receptor (beta chain) stems from a study of blood T cell repertoires in COVID-19 (TCRdb year 2020). Concerning the study at large: Samples from collaborators originated in the United States, Italy and Spain and spanned both the acute and convalescent phases of COVID-19. Where available, HLA class I and class II types were taken from metadata supplied by the sample provider and were not determined by assay-based typing. Subjects who had been exposed to COVID-19, were actively infected with it, or had recovered from it provided the deeply sampled blood TCRbeta repertoires that made up the dataset. The material from the prospective study consisted of cDNA or gDNA derived from T cells, B-cell-depleted T cells, or PBMCs. Samples came from the ongoing ImmuneRACE study (first 160 participants) plus 1,254 subjects from 6 global collaborators. The repertoires were released in a freely available public database meant as a resource for research on the immune response to SARS-CoV-2. The sample metadata nearly always contained a de-identified subject ID, COVID-19 status, age in years and sex. Overall results and qualifications from the work: How much clinical and demographic metadata was included differed by source and by participant, and the metadata was provided uncurated.

V and J are truncated by 3 bases and 6 bases respectively, leaving an intervening sequence of 10 bases. The CDR3 spans 13 residues, from the cysteine through the phenylalanine. Here the CDR3 DNA is all that survives: 39 bases in frame from base 1. The germline V gene specifies SGDLS as CDR1 and YYNGEE as CDR2. TCRbeta CDR3 regions were amplified from genomic DNA using the immunoSEQ Assay, a bias-controlled multiplex PCR. The source study handled its data this way. The number of nucleated cells in each sample was estimated by amplification of reference gene primers within the assay. Sequence reads were collapsed and filtered to measure the absolute abundance of every unique TCRbeta CDR3 rearrangement. For each sample, productive Simpson clonality was calculated as the square root of Simpson's diversity index across productive rearrangements. In its TCRdb copy, this immuneACCESS table keeps in-frame sequences only and misses some clones. Where compared with another copy, unresolved V genes explain less than half of these, and the others have no known cause. From that table come the V and J calls and clone size; the DNA was used to work out D and trimming. The sample table holds about 210,000 clones, of which more than 75% were seen once. The ten biggest clones cover about 6% of the sample.

About this clone itself: The antigen it binds to is not known. No per-base quality is available; no much larger clone lies one base away.

Another Seattle source contributed samples from volunteer blood donors who had recovered from COVID-19. The collaborating institutions used their own protocols to collect whole blood in K2EDTA tubes. For TCRbeta analysis, collaborator samples were shipped as frozen whole blood, as isolated PBMCs, or as DNA extracted from either sample type. The chain links TRBV9 with TRBJ1-5; no D gene can be assigned with confidence. Source material: peripheral blood. The TCR originated in a man in his sixties who had recovered from COVID-19. The DNA sequence is TGTGCCAGCAGCGACCGCGATTCTCAGCCCCAGCATTTT. Protein translation: CASSDRDSQPQHF. The CDR3, completed at both ends by the reference TRBV9 and TRBJ1-5 genes, gives the full variable domain DSGVTQTPKHLITATGQRVTLRCSPRSGDLSVYWYQQSLDQGLQFLIQYYNGEERAKGNILERFSAQQFPDLHSELNLSSLELGDSALYFCASSDRDSQPQHFGDGTRLSIL.